The sequence of this T cell receptor beta chain was determined in a study of OX40 agonist ivuxolimab in advanced cancers. Study-wide background: In this trial design, patients received ivuxolimab intravenously at 0.01 to 10 mg/kg every 2 weeks.

As concerns this clone: The antigen remains undetermined.

Study-wide points: Among the lowest levels of clonal expansion were found in partial responders at 0.1-3.0 mg/kg.

This table comes from immunoSEQ multiplex PCR, and its TCRdb copy is limited to in-frame clones, with some not included. Among 60,000 to 75,000 clones listed, roughly 88% were seen once. In germline, CDR1 is LNHDA, CDR2 SQIVND (reference sequence). Trimming pared 7 bases from V and 4 bases from J, leaving 7 bases between. The CDR3 covers 12 residues. At baseline, cycle 4 day 1, and cycle 7 day 1, blood was sampled. The chain couples TRBV19 to TRBJ1-4; unclear D gene. This material consisted of CD4+ or CD8+ T cells sorted from blood, taken in a trial of the OX40 agonist ivuxolimab. This receptor was taken from an adult with an advanced solid tumor such as melanoma, head and neck, liver or kidney cancer. CDR3 DNA sequence: TGTGCCAGTAAGGACGATAATGAAAAACTGTTTTTT. Its translation: CASKDDNEKLFF. The variable domain in full, with the rest retrieved from reference TRBV19 and TRBJ1-4, is DGGITQSPKYLFRKEGQNVTLSCEQNLNHDAMYWYRQDPGQGLRLIYYSQIVNDFQKGDIAEGYSVSREKKESFPLTVTSAQKNPTAFYLCASKDDNEKLFFGSGTQLSVL.